The 20 T cell receptor beta chains presented below share a single source sample, sequenced in a study of shared clonotypes between healthy human individuals. Using immunoSEQ multiplex PCR, the repertoire was profiled, and TCRdb retains in-frame clones only, with some absent. The sample lists fewer than 650,000 clones; over 60% were seen once. Material: PBMCs. Source of these receptors: a woman aged 40 to 50 in good health. Some clones in this sample may be carry-over from other donors' samples.

CDR3 region: CASSNHRAGELFF. The CDR3 bases are TGTGCCAGTAGTAACCACAGGGCCGGGGAGCTGTTTTTT. The gene calls are TRBV19 and TRBJ2-2, with D tentatively TRBD1 (6 bases). Between the trimmed V and J ends, which lost 4 bases and 6 bases, there was a span of 9 bases. CDR3 length: 13 amino acids. From germline, CDR1 is LNHDA and CDR2 SQIVND (reference sequence). The variable domain in full, with the rest retrieved from reference TRBV19 and TRBJ2-2, is DGGITQSPKYLFRKEGQNVTLSCEQNLNHDAMYWYRQDPGQGLRLIYYSQIVNDFQKGDIAEGYSVSREKKESFPLTVTSAQKNPTAFYLCASSNHRAGELFFGEGSRLTVL.

V is TRBV2 and J is TRBJ2-4; 10 nucleotides match TRBD1. The CDR3 is made up of 15 amino acids. The germline V gene encodes CDR1 SNHLY and CDR2 FYNNEI. The ends lost 1 base at V and 9 bases at J; junction bases unmatched: 6. The CDR3 DNA follows: TGTGCCAGCAGTGAAGTCGGACAGGGGGGAAGCATTCAGTACTTC. Translating it yields CASSEVGQGGSIQYF. Looking up the rest from reference TRBV2 and TRBJ2-4 gives the full variable domain: EPEVTQTPSHQVTQMGQEVILRCVPISNHLYFYWYRQILGQKVEFLVSFYNNEISEKSEIFDDQFSVERPDGSNFTLKIRSTKLEDSAMYFCASSEVGQGGSIQYFGAGTRLSVL.

This chain links TRBV11-1 with TRBJ2-3, with TRBD2 identical over 9 bases. This CDR3 comprises 15 residues. In germline, CDR1 is SGHAT, CDR2 FQDESV (reference sequence). V lost 3 bases, J lost 7 bases, and 8 bases stayed unmatched. CDR3 nucleotides: TGTGCCAGCAGCTTGGCCGGGACTAGCATGAATACGCAGTATTTT. It translates to CASSLAGTSMNTQYF.

This clone has a single count. Additional DNA sequences in this sample encode the identical CDR3. V and J are TRBV18 and TRBJ2-3, with 11 bases matching TRBD2. The CDR3 totals 15 residues. CDR1 KGHSH and CDR2 LQKENI come from the germline V gene. V trimming: 3 bases; J trimming: 3 bases; junction bases outside the gene matches: 2. CDR3 residues: CASSPGLAATDTQYF. The CDR3 bases are TGTGCCAGCTCACCGGGACTAGCGGCTACAGATACGCAGTATTTT.

With regard to this clone: A far bigger clonotype differs at one base, so this is likely a read error. The genes are TRBV5-4 and TRBJ2-7; D is ambiguous. CDR1 and CDR2 (germline): SGHNT, YYREEE (reference sequence). Trimming removed 4 bases at V and 5 bases at J, with 13 bases between. The CDR3 has 13 residues. The chain's CDR3 is CASSPSSIHEQYF. DNA for the CDR3: TGTGCCAGCAGCCCCTCCTCCATCCACGAGCAGTACTTC.

The CDR3 spells CASSVAPSGRGTDTQYF. The CDR3 nucleotides read TGTGCCAGCAGCGTAGCCCCTAGCGGGAGAGGCACAGATACGCAGTATTTT. This chain uses TRBV9 with TRBJ2-3; TRBD2 matches 10 bases. This CDR3 is built from 17 residues. V shed 0 bases and J 1 base; nucleotides not matched to a gene: 5. Germline CDR1 is SGDLS and CDR2 is YYNGEE.

On this clone itself: A far larger clone differs by one base, so this is likely a read error. The gene calls are TRBV30 and TRBJ1-2; a weak D match, TRBD1 (6 bases). Trimming took off 4 bases at V and 4 bases at J, with 25 bases between the two ends. Germline loops: CDR1 GTSNPN, CDR2 SVGIG (reference sequence). This CDR3 has 17 residues. The CDR3 region has the DNA TGTGCCTGGATCCCTCCGGGGACCAGGGGTCGGGGCTATGGCTACACCTTC. It is translated as CAWIPPGTRGRGYGYTF.

V usage is TRBV4-3 and J usage is TRBJ1-1, with D tentatively TRBD1 (5 bases). CDR3 size: 14 residues. Germline-derived CDR1 and CDR2 are LGHNA and YSLEER. The V end lost 6 bases, the J end lost 4 bases, and 15 bases lay between the germline ends. CDR3 sequence reads: CASSPGIMGTEAFF. The CDR3 region has the DNA TGCGCCAGCAGTCCAGGGATTATGGGCACTGAAGCTTTCTTT.

This chain uses TRBV2 with TRBJ1-5; D gene ambiguous. CDR3 length: 13 residues. Germline CDR1 reads SNHLY; CDR2 reads FYNNEI. V lost 4 bases and J lost 7, with 11 bases in between. The CDR3 loop is CASSVYSPQPQHF. CDR3 coding DNA: TGTGCCAGCAGTGTTTATTCCCCCCAGCCCCAGCATTTT.

The V call is TRBV28, the J call TRBJ2-1, with TRBD2 matching 11 bases. Germline V gives CDR1 MDHEN, CDR2 SYDVKM. The V gene end was trimmed by 5 bases and the J gene end by 1 base; junction bases not matched to a gene: 4. The CDR3 length is 16 residues. CDR3: CASSLLAGVSYNEQFF. CDR3 in DNA: TGTGCCAGCAGTCTACTAGCGGGAGTTTCCTACAATGAGCAGTTCTTC.

The table lists this clone with a count of one. This sequence joins TRBV7-2 and TRBJ1-4, with D possibly matching TRBD1 (5 bases). Looked up from germline, CDR1 is SGHTA and CDR2 is FQGNSA. CDR3 length: 15 amino acids. Trimming removed 5 bases from V and 3 bases from J, with 13 bases in between. The CDR3 bases are TGTGCCAGCAGCCCAACGGGGCTGCCTAATGAAAAACTGTTTTTT. Translation: CASSPTGLPNEKLFF.

The chain combines TRBV14 with TRBJ2-1, with 7 nucleotides matching TRBD2. With V trimmed by 9 bases and J by 16 bases, 15 bases remained unmatched. This CDR3 has 12 amino acids. The germline V gene encodes CDR1 SGHDN and CDR2 FVKESK. CDR3 amino acids: CASKPGAGDRFF. In DNA form, the CDR3 reads TGTGCCAGTAAGCCGGGCGCGGGAGATCGTTTCTTC. Full variable domain (missing parts from reference TRBV14 and TRBJ2-1): EAGVTQFPSHSVIEKGQTVTLRCDPISGHDNLYWYRRVMGKEIKFLLHFVKESKQDESGMPNNRFLAERTGGTYSTLKVQPAELEDSGVYFCASKPGAGDRFFGPGTRLTVL.

This chain uses TRBV5-1 with TRBJ2-7; no clear D. CDR1 SGHRS and CDR2 YFSETQ come from the germline V gene. This CDR3 has 13 amino acids. V dropped 6 bases and J dropped 3 bases, with 13 bases sitting between them. DNA of the CDR3: TGCGCCAGCACTCGGGCATCAGGCTACGAGCAGTACTTC. It specifies CASTRASGYEQYF. The variable domain in full, with the rest retrieved from reference TRBV5-1 and TRBJ2-7, is KAGVTQTPRYLIKTRGQQVTLSCSPISGHRSVSWYQQTPGQGLQFLFEYFSETQRNKGNFPGRFSGRQFSNSRSEMNVSTLELGDSALYLCASTRASGYEQYFGPGTRLTVT.

This chain links TRBV4-1 with TRBJ2-7, with 10 nucleotides matching TRBD1. Looked up from germline, CDR1 is MGHRA and CDR2 is YSYEKL. The CDR3 consists of 15 residues. J was trimmed by 3 bases and V by 0 bases; bases with no gene match: 2. CDR3 region: CASSQDRTGGYEQYF. The CDR3 bases are TGCGCCAGCAGCCAAGATAGGACAGGGGGCTACGAGCAGTACTTC.

The chain employs TRBV6-1 and TRBJ2-5; 7 bases are a match to TRBD2. CDR1 and CDR2 from the germline V gene are MNHNS and SASEGT. Trimming removed 4 bases from V and 5 bases from J; junction bases left unmatched: 16. CDR3 size: 17 residues. The CDR3 protein is CASSALPPGLLPETQYF. CDR3 nucleotides: TGTGCCAGCAGTGCCCTACCCCCGGGACTACTCCCGGAGACCCAGTACTTC.

The rearrangement joins TRBV2 to TRBJ2-2, with 8 bases matching TRBD2. The ends lost 7 bases at V and 4 bases at J; junction bases unmatched: 5. CDR3 length: 14 amino acids. Germline CDR1 is SNHLY and CDR2 is FYNNEI. CDR3 region: CASTGLGATGELFF. The CDR3 nucleotides read TGTGCCAGCACGGGACTAGGGGCCACCGGGGAGCTGTTTTTT. Full variable domain (missing parts from reference TRBV2 and TRBJ2-2): EPEVTQTPSHQVTQMGQEVILRCVPISNHLYFYWYRQILGQKVEFLVSFYNNEISEKSEIFDDQFSVERPDGSNFTLKIRSTKLEDSAMYFCASTGLGATGELFFGEGSRLTVL.

With regard to this clone: This may arise from a read error, as a much more abundant clone is one base away. This sequence joins TRBV30 and TRBJ1-5, with a tentative D call TRBD1 (5 bases). The V end was cut by 0 bases, the J end by 11 bases, with 17 bases between. Germline V gene sequence: CDR1 GTSNPN, CDR2 SVGIG (reference sequence). The length of the CDR3 is 14 residues. The CDR3 nucleotides read TGTGCCTGGAGTGTACTAGCAGGGAGGCAGTCCCAGCATTTT. This sequence encodes CAWSVLAGRQSQHF.

V usage is TRBV29-1 and J usage is TRBJ2-5, with 9 bases lining up with TRBD1. The CDR3 is 14 amino acids. Looked up from germline, CDR1 is SQVTM and CDR2 is ANQGSEA. V was pared by 3 bases and J by 11 bases, with 13 bases of the junction left unmatched. In nucleotides, the CDR3 is TGCAGCGTTGAGTTTTTCGGGACAGGGTTGGTGCAGTACTTC. Amino acid sequence: CSVEFFGTGLVQYF.

This clone was counted at least ten times. This rearrangement joins TRBV30 to TRBJ1-5; D is perhaps TRBD1 (6 bases). The CDR3 totals 17 residues. The germline gives CDR1 GTSNPN, CDR2 SVGIG (reference sequence). V lost 1 base and J 2 bases, leaving 18 bases between the germline ends. CDR3 sequence reads: CAWSAGDTRRGNQPQHF. DNA for the CDR3: TGTGCCTGGAGTGCCGGGGACACCCGAAGGGGCAATCAGCCCCAGCATTTT.

About this clone: A read error is likely here: a far larger clone is one base away. The V gene is TRBV6-1, the J gene TRBJ1-4, with unresolved D. Trimming took 1 base from V and 7 from J, leaving 13 bases between them. This CDR3 is 15 amino acids long. Germline values: CDR1 MNHNS, CDR2 SASEGT. The CDR3 sequence: CASSEGTAEVEKLFF. The CDR3 nucleotides are TGTGCCAGCAGTGAAGGCACGGCAGAAGTTGAAAAACTGTTTTTT.